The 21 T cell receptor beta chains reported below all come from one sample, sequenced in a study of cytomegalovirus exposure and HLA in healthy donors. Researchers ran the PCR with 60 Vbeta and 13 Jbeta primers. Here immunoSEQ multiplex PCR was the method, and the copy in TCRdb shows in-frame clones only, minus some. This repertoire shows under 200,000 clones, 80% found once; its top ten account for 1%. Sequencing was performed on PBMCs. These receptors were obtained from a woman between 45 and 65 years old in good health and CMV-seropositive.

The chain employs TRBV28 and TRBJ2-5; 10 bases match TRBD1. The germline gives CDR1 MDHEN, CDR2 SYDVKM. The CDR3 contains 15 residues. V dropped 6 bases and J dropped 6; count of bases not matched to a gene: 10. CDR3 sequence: CASSSGTGAWQTQYF. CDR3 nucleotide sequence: TGTGCCAGCAGCTCCGGGACAGGGGCATGGCAGACCCAGTACTTC.

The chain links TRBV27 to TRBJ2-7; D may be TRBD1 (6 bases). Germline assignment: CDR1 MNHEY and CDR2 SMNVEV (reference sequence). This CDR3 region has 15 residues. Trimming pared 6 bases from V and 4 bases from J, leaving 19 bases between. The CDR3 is CASRGVKGQFYEQYF. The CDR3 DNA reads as TGTGCCAGCAGGGGTGTGAAAGGACAGTTTTACGAGCAGTACTTC.

This chain's CDR3 is CASRDGQGLTEAFF. DNA of the CDR3: TGTGCCAGCAGAGACGGACAGGGGTTGACTGAAGCTTTCTTT. The rearrangement uses TRBV27 and TRBJ1-1; 9 positions agree with TRBD1. V lost 6 bases and J lost 5; bases outside the gene matches: 7. The germline V gene encodes CDR1 MNHEY and CDR2 SMNVEV (reference sequence). CDR3 length: 14 amino acids.

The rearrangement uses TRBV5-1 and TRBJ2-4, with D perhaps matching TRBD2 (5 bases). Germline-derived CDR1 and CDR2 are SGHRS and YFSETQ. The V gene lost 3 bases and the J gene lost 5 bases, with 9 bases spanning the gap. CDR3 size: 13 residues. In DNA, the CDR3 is TGCGCCAGCAGCTCTCCCGGGGAAAACATTCAGTACTTC. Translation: CASSSPGENIQYF.

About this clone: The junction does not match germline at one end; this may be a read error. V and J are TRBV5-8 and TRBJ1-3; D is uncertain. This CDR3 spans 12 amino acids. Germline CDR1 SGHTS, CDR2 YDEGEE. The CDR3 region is CASSASRNTIYF. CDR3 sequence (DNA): TGTGCCAGCAGCGCCTCTAGAAACACCATATATTTT. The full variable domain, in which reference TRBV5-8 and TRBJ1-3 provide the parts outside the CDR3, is EAGVTQSPTHLIKTRGQQATLRCSPISGHTSVYWYQQALGLGLQFLLWYDEGEERNRGNFPPRFSGRQFPNYSSELNVNALELEDSALYLCASSASRNTIYFGEGSWLTVV.

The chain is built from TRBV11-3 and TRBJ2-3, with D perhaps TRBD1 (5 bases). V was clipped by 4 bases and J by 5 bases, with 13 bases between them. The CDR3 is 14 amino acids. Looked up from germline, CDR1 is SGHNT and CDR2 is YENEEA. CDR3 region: CASSSPPRGDTQYF. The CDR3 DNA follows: TGTGCCAGCAGCTCCCCTCCAAGGGGAGATACGCAGTATTTT.

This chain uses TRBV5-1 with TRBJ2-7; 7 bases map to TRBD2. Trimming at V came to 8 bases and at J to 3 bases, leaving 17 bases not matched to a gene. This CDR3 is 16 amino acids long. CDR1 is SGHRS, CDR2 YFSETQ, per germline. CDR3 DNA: TGCGCCAGTCAACTGGGTGCGGGAGCCCCCAACTACGAGCAGTACTTC. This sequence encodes CASQLGAGAPNYEQYF.

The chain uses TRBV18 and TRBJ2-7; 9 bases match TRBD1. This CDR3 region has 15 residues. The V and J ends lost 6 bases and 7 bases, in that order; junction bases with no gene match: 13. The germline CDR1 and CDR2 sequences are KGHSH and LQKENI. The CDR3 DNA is TGTGCCAGCTCGCGGACCCCTACAGGGGGCATGGAGCAGTACTTC. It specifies CASSRTPTGGMEQYF.

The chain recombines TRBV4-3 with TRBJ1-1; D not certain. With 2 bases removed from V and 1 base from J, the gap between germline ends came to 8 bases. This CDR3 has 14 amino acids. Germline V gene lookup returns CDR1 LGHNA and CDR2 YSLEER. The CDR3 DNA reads TGCGCCAGCAGCCAACAACAGAGGAACACTGAAGCTTTCTTT. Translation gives CASSQQQRNTEAFF.

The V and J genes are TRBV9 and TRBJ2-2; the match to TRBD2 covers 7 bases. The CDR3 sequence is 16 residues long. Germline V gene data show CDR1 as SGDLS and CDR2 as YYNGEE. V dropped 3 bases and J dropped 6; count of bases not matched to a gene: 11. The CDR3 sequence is CASSGAGSAGAGELFF. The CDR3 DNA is TGTGCCAGCAGCGGAGCAGGGTCTGCGGGAGCCGGGGAGCTGTTTTTT.

CDR3 residues: CASSFGLITDTQYF. CDR3 bases: TGTGCCAGCAGCTTCGGACTCATCACAGATACGCAGTATTTT. The chain is built from TRBV11-3 and TRBJ2-3; D may be TRBD2 (5 bases). Germline CDR1 reads SGHNT; CDR2 reads YENEEA. CDR3 size: 14 residues. V was cut by 3 bases and J by 2 bases, with 9 bases left in between.

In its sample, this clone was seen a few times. CDR3 protein: CASSSLGILSYEQYF. The CDR3, as DNA: TGTGCCAGCAGCTCGCTAGGTATCCTCTCCTACGAGCAGTACTTC. The rearrangement links TRBV5-6 to TRBJ2-7; D unclear. The CDR3 is 15 residues long. V was shortened by 3 bases and J by 0 bases, with 13 bases between the two germline ends. Germline V lookup: CDR1 SGHDT, CDR2 YYEEEE.

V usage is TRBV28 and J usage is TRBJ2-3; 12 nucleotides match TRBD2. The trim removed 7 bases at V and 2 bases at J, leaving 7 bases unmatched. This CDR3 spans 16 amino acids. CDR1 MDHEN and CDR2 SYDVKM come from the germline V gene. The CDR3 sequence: CASTSGGANPTDTQYF. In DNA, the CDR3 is TGTGCCAGCACTAGCGGGGGGGCGAACCCCACAGATACGCAGTATTTT.

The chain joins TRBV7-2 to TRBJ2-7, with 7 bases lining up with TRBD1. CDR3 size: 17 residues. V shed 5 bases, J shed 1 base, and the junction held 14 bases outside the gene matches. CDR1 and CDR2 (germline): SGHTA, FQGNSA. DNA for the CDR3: TGTGCCAGCAGCCCAGACAGGACAGGTTTGATATCCTACGAGCAGTACTTC. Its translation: CASSPDRTGLISYEQYF.

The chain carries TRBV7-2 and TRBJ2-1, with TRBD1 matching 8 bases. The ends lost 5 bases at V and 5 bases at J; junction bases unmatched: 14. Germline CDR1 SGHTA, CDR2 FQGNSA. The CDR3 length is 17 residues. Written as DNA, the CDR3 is TGTGCCAGCAGCCTACAGGGGGTGGTCTTGGCAAACAATGAGCAGTTCTTC. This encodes CASSLQGVVLANNEQFF.

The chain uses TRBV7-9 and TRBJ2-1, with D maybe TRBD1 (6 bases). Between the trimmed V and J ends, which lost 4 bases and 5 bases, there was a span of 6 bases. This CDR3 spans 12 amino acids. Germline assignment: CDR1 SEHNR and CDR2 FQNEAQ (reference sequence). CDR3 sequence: CASSWDNNEQFF. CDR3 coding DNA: TGTGCCAGCAGCTGGGACAACAATGAGCAGTTCTTC.

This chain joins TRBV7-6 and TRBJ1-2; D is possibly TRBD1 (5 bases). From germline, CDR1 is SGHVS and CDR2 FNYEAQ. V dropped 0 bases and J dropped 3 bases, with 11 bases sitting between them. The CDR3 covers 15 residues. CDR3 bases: TGTGCCAGCAGCTTAGCGGCCAGGGCGGACTATGGCTACACCTTC. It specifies CASSLAARADYGYTF.

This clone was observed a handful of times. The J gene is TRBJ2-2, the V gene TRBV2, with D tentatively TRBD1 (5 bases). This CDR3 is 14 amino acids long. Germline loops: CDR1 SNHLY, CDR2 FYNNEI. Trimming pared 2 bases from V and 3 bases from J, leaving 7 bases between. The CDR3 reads CASSEQGDTGELFF. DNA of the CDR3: TGTGCCAGCAGTGAACAAGGGGACACCGGGGAGCTGTTTTTT.

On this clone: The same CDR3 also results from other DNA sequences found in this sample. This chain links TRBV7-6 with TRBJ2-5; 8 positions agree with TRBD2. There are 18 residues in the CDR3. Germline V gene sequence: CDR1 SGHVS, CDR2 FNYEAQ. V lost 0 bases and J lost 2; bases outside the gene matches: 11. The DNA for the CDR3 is TGTGCCAGCAGCTTAGCCGGCCTGGCGGGAGGAAGGCAAGAGACCCAGTACTTC. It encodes CASSLAGLAGGRQETQYF. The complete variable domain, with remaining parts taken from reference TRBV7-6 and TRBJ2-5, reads GAGVSQSPRYKVTKRGQDVALRCDPISGHVSLYWYRQALGQGPEFLTYFNYEAQQDKSGLPNDRFSAERPEGSISTLTIQRTEQRDSAMYRCASSLAGLAGGRQETQYFGPGTRLLVL.

CDR3 coding DNA: TGTGCCAGCTCACCTTTCCGGGACAGTCCCTACGAGCAGTACTTC. Protein sequence: CASSPFRDSPYEQYF. V is TRBV18 and J is TRBJ2-7, with TRBD1 matching 7 bases. V lost 3 bases and J lost 2; bases outside the gene matches: 7. The CDR3 extends over 15 amino acids. The V gene's germline CDR1 is KGHSH and CDR2 LQKENI.

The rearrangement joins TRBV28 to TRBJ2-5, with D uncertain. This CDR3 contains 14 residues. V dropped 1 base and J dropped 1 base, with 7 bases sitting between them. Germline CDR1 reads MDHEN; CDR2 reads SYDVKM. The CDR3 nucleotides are TGTGCCAGCAGTTTATTACTAACCCAAGAGACCCAGTACTTC. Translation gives CASSLLLTQETQYF.